The 8 T cell receptor beta chains listed next were all sequenced from one sample in a study of CD8 T cells in ankylosing spondylitis. Findings of the study overall: Made up of under ten highly homologous variants, a TCR beta motif appeared characteristic of ankylosing spondylitis blood.

Their cognate antigens are unknown. One entry per CDR3 protein, called by TCRdb with MiXCR from the 5' RACE reads. Of more than 250,000 distinct CDR3 sequences in the sample, less than 9.5% are singletons; the top ten hold roughly 14%. Sequencing was performed on blood, either unsorted or a sorted T cell fraction (not recorded which). The receptor source for this set is a male donor with ankylosing spondylitis.

This clonotype came up a few times. The rearrangement joins TRBV7-9 to TRBJ2-3, with TRBD2 identical over 11 bases. CDR3 length equals 16 residues. The V and J ends lost 5 bases and 6 bases, in that order; junction bases with no gene match: 10. CDR1 and CDR2 from the germline V gene are SEHNR and FQNEAQ (reference sequence). This CDR3 is CASSLGTSGLSDTQYF. The CDR3 nucleotides read TGTGCCAGCAGCCTCGGGACTAGCGGACTCTCGGATACGCAGTATTTT.

A few counts support this clonotype. This chain connects TRBV7-8 to TRBJ2-1; tentative D call: TRBD1 (5 bases). The V end lost 1 base, the J end lost 7 bases, and 14 bases lay between the germline ends. CDR1 and CDR2 (germline): SGHVS, FQNEAQ. The CDR3 is 15 amino acids. The DNA for the CDR3 is TGTGCCAGCAGCTTAGGATCCCCAGGGTTGAATGAGCAGTTCTTC. This codes for CASSLGSPGLNEQFF. The variable domain in full, with the rest retrieved from reference TRBV7-8 and TRBJ2-1, is GAGVSQSPRYKVAKRGQDVALRCDPISGHVSLFWYQQALGQGPEFLTYFQNEAQLDKSGLPSDRFFAERPEGSVSTLKIQRTQQEDSAVYLCASSLGSPGLNEQFFGPGTRLTVL.

The chain joins TRBV14 to TRBJ2-7, with 7 bases fitting TRBD2. The V segment lost 4 bases and the J segment 3 bases; nucleotides outside the gene matches: 12. Germline V gene lookup returns CDR1 SGHDN and CDR2 FVKESK. The CDR3 spans 16 residues. The CDR3 loop is CASSLAGVSLIYEQYF. CDR3 coding DNA: TGTGCCAGCAGCCTGGCGGGAGTCTCTTTAATCTACGAGCAGTACTTC.

V is TRBV4-3 and J is TRBJ2-2; D call uncertain. CDR3 length: 17 amino acids. CDR1 is LGHNA and CDR2 is YSLEER in the germline V gene. V dropped 0 bases and J dropped 2 bases, with 13 bases sitting between them. DNA for the CDR3: TGCGCCAGCAGCCAAGATCCACCGGGCCCCAACACCGGGGAGCTGTTTTTT. Amino acids: CASSQDPPGPNTGELFF.

The chain uses TRBV12-3 or TRBV12-4 and TRBJ1-1, with D possibly matching TRBD1 (6 bases). This CDR3 has 14 residues. V gave up 6 bases and J gave up 0 bases, with 11 bases separating them. The CDR3 sequence is CASSRRQVNTEAFF. DNA of the CDR3: TGTGCCAGCAGCCGACGACAGGTGAACACTGAAGCTTTCTTT.

This chain links TRBV5-5 with TRBJ2-2, with 8 positions matching TRBD1. The trim removed 3 bases at V and 9 bases at J, leaving 4 bases unmatched. CDR1 SGHKS and CDR2 YYEKEE come from the germline V gene (reference sequence). This CDR3 spans 13 amino acids. CDR3 in amino acids: CASSWDRPWELFF. For the CDR3, the DNA is TGTGCCAGCAGCTGGGACAGGCCATGGGAGCTGTTTTTT.

The V gene is TRBV12-3 or TRBV12-4, the J gene TRBJ2-2; 9 nucleotides line up with TRBD2. This CDR3 contains 16 residues. V lost 8 bases to trimming and J lost 5 bases; unmatched junction nucleotides: 12. The DNA for the CDR3 is TGTGCCAGCCTGGGCCTAGCGGGACAGCGGACCGGGGAGCTGTTTTTT. Translated, it gives CASLGLAGQRTGELFF.

Details on this clonotype: A much larger clone sits a single nucleotide away, making a read error possible. V and J are TRBV5-1 and TRBJ2-2; D might be TRBD1 (6 bases). With 6 bases removed from V and 0 bases from J, the gap between germline ends came to 18 bases. The CDR3 spans 17 residues. The germline gives CDR1 SGHRS, CDR2 YFSETQ. CDR3 DNA sequence: TGCGCCAGCACCTTCAGATCCGGGACATCGAACACCGGGGAGCTGTTTTTT. Amino acid sequence: CASTFRSGTSNTGELFF.